This T cell receptor (beta chain) comes out of a study of siplizumab effects on memory and regulatory T cells (dated by TCRdb to 2018 to 2020). Context from the whole study: Paired mixed lymphocyte reactions were run with siplizumab at 1 ug/mL and without drug, across eight responder-stimulator pairs. The study looked at the effect of siplizumab, an anti-CD2 antibody, on alloreactive T-cell subsets in allogeneic mixed lymphocyte reactions made from human PBMCs.

Library creation used the immunoSEQ multiplex PCR assay. Each sample had around 100,000 TCR templates assayed by the deep sequencing platform. Genomic DNA extracted from sorted T cells was used for TCRbeta CDR3 sequencing. The published analysis was carried out like this. The R programming language was used for clonal analysis of TCRbeta CDR3 data. Alloreactive CD4+ and CD8+ clones were identified by comparing unstimulated samples to CFSE-low samples taken after the reaction. Regulatory or non-regulatory origin was assigned to alloreactive CD4+ clones by matching of sequences to sorted unstimulated Treg and non-Treg repertoires. TCRdb took over this immuneACCESS table, retaining in-frame rearrangements with V and J assigned. Such tables are incomplete; in checked studies, under half of the missing clones stem from an unresolved V gene, and the remainder is unexplained. The DNA gave D and trimming, while V, J and clone size come from that table. In this sample the table shows approximately 12,000 clones, 47% of which occur a single time. Around 35% of the sample comes from the top ten.

The CDR3, cysteine through phenylalanine, is 20 amino acids long. Only the CDR3 DNA stays, 60 bases, in frame from base 1. V loses 6 bases at its end and J loses 3 bases; junction bases beyond the gene matches: 18. CDR1 is given as LNHDA and CDR2 as SQIVND, both from the germline V gene (reference sequence). General conclusions and limits of the study: Greater diversity appeared to be present in unstimulated naive T cells than in memory T cells, and a substantial contribution to the alloresponse seemed to be made by naive cells. Whether proliferating Tregs from siplizumab cultures actually had suppressive function was not functionally confirmed. Of the alloreactive CD4+ clones that could be mapped, the Treg-derived share averaged roughly 69% with siplizumab compared with around 27% in control reactions. About 80-96% of proliferating CD4+ or CD8+ clones could not be given a naive or memory phenotype. The cumulative frequency of alloreactive sequences that could be traced back to unstimulated CD4+ memory T cells was significantly reduced by siplizumab. Sequences below about 10^-5 frequency were poorly captured, so only a minor fraction of alloreactive clones could be mapped to unstimulated subsets.

For 5 to 7 days, cells in the mixed lymphocyte reaction were kept in coculture at 37 degrees C. Responder PBMCs were labelled with CFSE and stimulator PBMCs with Violet Dye, then combined at a 1:1 ratio. Sorted unstimulated T cells, along with proliferating T cells recovered from mixed lymphocyte reactions, underwent TCRbeta CDR3 sequencing. Fresh whole blood from approximately 10 HLA-typed healthy donors was used to isolate PBMCs. Proliferating CFSE-low responder T cells were FACS-sorted after the mixed lymphocyte reaction for TCR sequencing. This clone has just a few counts. Its antigen is not yet known. Base qualities are missing; no much larger clone stands one base away.

The specimen sequenced was CFSE-low (dividing) CD8+ T cells sorted from an allogeneic mixed lymphocyte reaction. The rearranged chain carries TRBV19 and TRBJ2-3, with TRBD2 matching 13 junction bases. The TCR was taken from a human donor in good health; the cells came from an allogeneic mixed lymphocyte reaction. Some clones in this sample may be carry-over from other donors' samples. The CDR3 protein: CASSLLPSTPLAGGTDTQYF. The DNA sequence reads TGTGCCAGTAGCCTCTTACCCTCAACGCCACTAGCGGGAGGGACAGATACGCAGTATTTT.